The next 20 T cell receptor beta chains were all read from a single sample in a study of cytomegalovirus exposure and HLA in healthy donors. PCR involved 60 Vbeta and 13 Jbeta primers. The method was immunoSEQ multiplex PCR; TCRdb's version includes in-frame clones alone and lacks a portion of them. The sample has under 130,000 clones; around 78% are singletons. What was sequenced was PBMCs. The receptors shown here come from a male donor in good health and CMV-seronegative.

The rearrangement uses TRBV5-1 and TRBJ2-2; D may be TRBD1 (6 bases). CDR1 is SGHRS and CDR2 is YFSETQ in the germline V gene. This CDR3 has 15 residues. The ends were cut back, 4 bases at V and 5 bases at J, with 15 bases in the middle. The CDR3: CASSLPGAGTGELFF. The CDR3 DNA reads TGCGCCAGCAGCCTCCCAGGGGCCGGGACCGGGGAGCTGTTTTTT.

This clone was detected only once. The chain is built from TRBV28 and TRBJ1-5, with D perhaps matching TRBD1 (5 bases). Trimming pared 4 bases from V and 1 base from J, leaving 14 bases between. The CDR3 spans 16 residues. Per the germline V gene, CDR1 is MDHEN and CDR2 is SYDVKM. Here the CDR3 reads CASSWGGGGSNQPQHF. Here the CDR3 DNA reads TGTGCCAGCAGTTGGGGTGGGGGAGGGAGCAATCAGCCCCAGCATTTT.

The CDR3 loop is CASSPQPSDNFGYTF. In DNA, the CDR3 is TGTGCCAGCAGCCCCCAGCCGTCTGACAATTTTGGCTACACCTTC. V gene TRBV9 combines with J gene TRBJ1-2; D unclear. The length of the CDR3 is 15 residues. Trimming pared 4 bases from V and 7 bases from J, leaving 20 bases between. Germline lookup yields CDR1 SGDLS and CDR2 YYNGEE.

In its sample, this clone was seen once. One end of the junction is discordant with germline, which a read error may explain. The rearrangement links TRBV4-1 to TRBJ2-7; possibly TRBD2 for D (6 bases). Germline loops: CDR1 MGHRA, CDR2 YSYEKL. The CDR3 contains 17 residues. CDR3 loop: CTSSQEFGGGIAYEQYF. The CDR3 bases are TGCACCAGCAGCCAAGAATTCGGTGGGGGGATAGCCTACGAGCAGTACTTC.

The chain uses TRBV4-2 and TRBJ1-2, with D maybe TRBD1 (5 bases). V shed 1 base and J shed 2 bases, with 11 bases lying between them. Germline CDR1 and CDR2: LGHNA and YNFKEQ. The CDR3 length is 15 residues. CDR3 sequence (DNA): TGTGCCAGCAGCCAAGGGGGCAGCGAGAACTATGGCTACACCTTC. Translated, it gives CASSQGGSENYGYTF.

The rearrangement links TRBV19 to TRBJ2-5; TRBD2 agrees at 11 bases. V shed 3 bases and J 4 bases; nucleotides not matched to a gene: 10. Germline V CDR1 and CDR2: LNHDA, SQIVND (reference sequence). The CDR3 runs 17 residues. The CDR3 nucleotides are TGTGCCAGTAGTATCGGGACTAGCGGAATCACGGGAGAGACCCAGTACTTC. Translated: CASSIGTSGITGETQYF. Filled out from reference TRBV19 and TRBJ2-5, the complete variable domain reads DGGITQSPKYLFRKEGQNVTLSCEQNLNHDAMYWYRQDPGQGLRLIYYSQIVNDFQKGDIAEGYSVSREKKESFPLTVTSAQKNPTAFYLCASSIGTSGITGETQYFGPGTRLLVL.

This clone has only one observation. V and J are TRBV4-1 and TRBJ2-5; maybe TRBD1 (6 bases). The V end lost 2 bases, the J end lost 4 bases, and 20 bases lay between the germline ends. CDR1 is MGHRA, CDR2 YSYEKL, per germline. The CDR3 consists of 17 residues. This CDR3 reads CASSQTRDIPKGETQYF. CDR3 bases: TGCGCCAGCAGCCAAACCCGGGACATTCCGAAGGGAGAGACCCAGTACTTC.

This rearrangement joins TRBV6-1 to TRBJ2-7, with TRBD1 identical over 9 bases. In germline, CDR1 is MNHNS, CDR2 SASEGT. V lost 8 bases, J lost 7 bases, and 9 bases stayed unmatched. The CDR3 extends over 13 amino acids. CDR3 in DNA: TGTGCCAGCGACCACCGGACAGGGGAAGAGCAGTACTTC. This translates into CASDHRTGEEQYF.

The chain is built from TRBV28 and TRBJ1-2; 10 bases match TRBD1. V was clipped by 2 bases and J by 6 bases; unmatched bases: 21. Germline V gene sequence: CDR1 MDHEN, CDR2 SYDVKM. The CDR3 is made up of 20 amino acids. CDR3 amino acids: CASSLRWGSGQGHKSNGYTF. The CDR3, as DNA: TGTGCCAGCAGTTTAAGGTGGGGGTCGGGACAGGGGCATAAATCGAATGGCTACACCTTC.

The gene calls are TRBV27 and TRBJ2-5; 10 positions agree with TRBD2. CDR3 size: 15 residues. Germline V CDR1 and CDR2: MNHEY, SMNVEV (reference sequence). J lost 4 bases, V lost 1 base, and 3 bases had no gene match. The CDR3 region is CASSLFVAGGETQYF. The CDR3 DNA reads as TGTGCCAGCAGTTTATTTGTAGCGGGAGGAGAGACCCAGTACTTC.

CDR3 residues: CASSLQVNTEAFF. The CDR3 coding sequence is TGTGCCAGCAGCCTCCAGGTAAACACTGAAGCTTTCTTT. The rearrangement joins TRBV11-3 to TRBJ1-1; the D is unclear. Germline-derived CDR1 and CDR2 are SGHNT and YENEEA. With 5 bases removed from V and 2 bases from J, the gap between germline ends came to 9 bases. The CDR3 is made up of 13 amino acids. Looking up the rest from reference TRBV11-3 and TRBJ1-1 gives the full variable domain: EAGVVQSPRYKIIEKKQPVAFWCNPISGHNTLYWYLQNLGQGPELLIRYENEEAVDDSQLPKDRFSAERLKGVDSTLKIQPAELGDSAVYLCASSLQVNTEAFFGQGTRLTVV.

The V and J genes are TRBV5-1 and TRBJ2-5; D might be TRBD1 (6 bases). Deletions cut 4 bases from V and 2 bases from J, with 12 bases between. Germline values: CDR1 SGHRS, CDR2 YFSETQ. This CDR3 is built from 14 residues. CDR3 protein: CASSEGHIQETQYF. Written as DNA, the CDR3 is TGCGCCAGCAGCGAGGGACATATTCAAGAGACCCAGTACTTC.

This clone is a singleton in its sample. The J gene is TRBJ2-5, the V gene TRBV6-1; TRBD2 matches 13 bases. This CDR3 contains 14 residues. J gave up 9 bases and V 7 bases, and 8 bases lay outside the gene matches. Per the germline V gene, CDR1 is MNHNS and CDR2 is SASEGT. Here the CDR3 DNA reads TGTGCCAGCACAGGACTAGCGGGGGATAGGGCCCAGTACTTC. This gives the protein CASTGLAGDRAQYF.

The V and J genes are TRBV9 and TRBJ1-1, with no clear D. The ends were cut back, 0 bases at V and 4 bases at J, with 13 bases in the middle. The CDR3 totals 15 residues. Germline lookup yields CDR1 SGDLS and CDR2 YYNGEE. The CDR3 loop reads CASSVGEFGRTEAFF. The CDR3 DNA reads as TGTGCCAGCAGCGTAGGGGAGTTCGGTCGCACTGAAGCTTTCTTT.

The J gene is TRBJ1-5, the V gene TRBV19, with D tentatively TRBD1 (5 bases). The length of the CDR3 is 16 residues. Germline values: CDR1 LNHDA, CDR2 SQIVND (reference sequence). With 8 bases removed from V and 0 bases from J, the gap between germline ends came to 17 bases. The CDR3: CASHSMGGYSNQPQHF. In DNA form, the CDR3 reads TGTGCCAGTCACTCTATGGGGGGTTATAGCAATCAGCCCCAGCATTTT.

This chain joins TRBV5-1 and TRBJ2-7; 8 nucleotides agree with TRBD2. CDR1 and CDR2 (germline): SGHRS, YFSETQ. The ends lost 3 bases at V and 0 bases at J; junction bases unmatched: 14. There are 18 residues in the CDR3. Here the CDR3 DNA reads TGCGCCAGCAGCTCAAGGACTAGCTCCCCCGTGGGCTCCTACGAGCAGTACTTC. Residues: CASSSRTSSPVGSYEQYF.

The chain couples TRBV9 to TRBJ1-3; TRBD1 is a possible D gene (6 bases). This CDR3 is 16 amino acids long. Germline V CDR1 and CDR2: SGDLS, YYNGEE. The V and J ends lost 4 bases and 0 bases respectively, with 14 bases between them. The CDR3 DNA reads as TGTGCCAGCAGCCCAGGGGACGCCAGCTCTGGAAACACCATATATTTT. Protein: CASSPGDASSGNTIYF.

The CDR3, as DNA: TGTGCCAGCAGCTTAAATTACAGGGTAAGGAAGAATGAGCAGTTCTTC. The encoded protein is CASSLNYRVRKNEQFF. V gene TRBV7-2 combines with J gene TRBJ2-1; TRBD1 is a possible D gene (6 bases). Germline V gives CDR1 SGHTA, CDR2 FQGNSA. Trimming pared 2 bases from V and 7 bases from J, leaving 18 bases between. CDR3 length: 16 residues.

The chain recombines TRBV18 with TRBJ1-5; 12 bases match TRBD1. CDR1 is KGHSH and CDR2 is LQKENI in the germline V gene. V shed 5 bases and J 5 bases; nucleotides not matched to a gene: 4. The CDR3 consists of 15 residues. The CDR3 nucleotides are TGTGCCAGCTCAACCGGGACAGGGGGCGATCAGCCCCAGCATTTT. Its protein is CASSTGTGGDQPQHF. Complete variable domain (other parts from reference TRBV18 and TRBJ1-5): NAGVMQNPRHLVRRRGQEARLRCSPMKGHSHVYWYRQLPEEGLKFMVYLQKENIIDESGMPKERFSAEFPKEGPSILRIQQVVRGDSAAYFCASSTGTGGDQPQHFGDGTRLSIL.

This chain links TRBV5-5 with TRBJ2-5; 8 nucleotides align to TRBD2. Germline V lookup: CDR1 SGHKS, CDR2 YYEKEE (reference sequence). The CDR3 totals 14 residues. V gave up 2 bases and J gave up 1 base; unmatched junction bases: 1. CDR3 sequence (DNA): TGTGCCAGCAGCTTTACTAGCGGCCAAGAGACCCAGTACTTC. As protein: CASSFTSGQETQYF.